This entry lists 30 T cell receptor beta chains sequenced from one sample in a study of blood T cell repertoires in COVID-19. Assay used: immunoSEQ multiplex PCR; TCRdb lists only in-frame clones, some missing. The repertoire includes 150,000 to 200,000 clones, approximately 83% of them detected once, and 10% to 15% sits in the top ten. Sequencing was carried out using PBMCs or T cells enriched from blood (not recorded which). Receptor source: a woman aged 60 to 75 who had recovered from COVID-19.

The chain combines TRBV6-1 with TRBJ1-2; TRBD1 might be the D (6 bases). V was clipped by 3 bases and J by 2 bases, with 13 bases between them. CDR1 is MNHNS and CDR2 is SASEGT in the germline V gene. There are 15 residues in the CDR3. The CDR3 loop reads CASSEPPTGNYGYTF. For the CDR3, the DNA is TGTGCCAGCAGTGAGCCTCCGACAGGAAACTATGGCTACACCTTC.

The DNA for the CDR3 is TGCGCCAGCAGCTCTATAGAACTTACTAGCGAGCAGTACTTC. Protein sequence: CASSSIELTSEQYF. The V and J genes are TRBV5-1 and TRBJ2-7; the D gene is possibly TRBD2 (5 bases). The V gene lost 3 bases and the J gene lost 6 bases, with 16 bases spanning the gap. The CDR3 has 14 residues. Per germline, CDR1 SGHRS and CDR2 YFSETQ.

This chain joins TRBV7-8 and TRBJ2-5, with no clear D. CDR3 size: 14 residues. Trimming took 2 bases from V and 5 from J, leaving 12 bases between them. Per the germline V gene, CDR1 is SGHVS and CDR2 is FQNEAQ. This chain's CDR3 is CASSLMPQVETQYF. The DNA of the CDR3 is TGTGCCAGCAGCTTAATGCCCCAGGTGGAGACCCAGTACTTC.

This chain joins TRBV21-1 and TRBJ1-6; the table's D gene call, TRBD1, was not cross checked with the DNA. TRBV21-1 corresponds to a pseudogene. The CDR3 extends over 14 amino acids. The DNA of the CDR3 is TGTGCCAGCATTTATAACAGGGGAAATTCACCCCTCCACTTT. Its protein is CASIYNRGNSPLHF.

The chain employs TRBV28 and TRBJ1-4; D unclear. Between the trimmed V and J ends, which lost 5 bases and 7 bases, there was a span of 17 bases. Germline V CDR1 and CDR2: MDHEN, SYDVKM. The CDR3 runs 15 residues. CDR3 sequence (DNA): TGTGCCAGCAGTCGAATCGGGAGTCGGGGTGAAAAACTGTTTTTT. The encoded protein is CASSRIGSRGEKLFF.

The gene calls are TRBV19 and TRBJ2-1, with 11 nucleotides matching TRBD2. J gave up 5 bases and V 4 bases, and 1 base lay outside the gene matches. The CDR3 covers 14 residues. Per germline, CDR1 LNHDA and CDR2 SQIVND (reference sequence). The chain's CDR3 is CASSRLAGNNEQFF. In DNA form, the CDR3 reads TGTGCCAGTAGTAGACTAGCGGGAAACAATGAGCAGTTCTTC.

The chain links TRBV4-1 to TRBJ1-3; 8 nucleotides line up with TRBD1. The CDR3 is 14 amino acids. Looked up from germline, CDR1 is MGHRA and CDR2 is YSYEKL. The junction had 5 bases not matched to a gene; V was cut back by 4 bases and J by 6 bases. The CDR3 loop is CASSLGQGTNTIYF. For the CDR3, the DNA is TGCGCCAGCAGCCTTGGACAGGGAACAAACACCATATATTTT.

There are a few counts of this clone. This chain's CDR3 is CASSSPRWEGIHNEQFF. DNA for the CDR3: TGTGCCAGCAGCTCCCCCCGGTGGGAGGGGATCCACAATGAGCAGTTCTTC. V gene TRBV7-9 combines with J gene TRBJ2-1; 7 nucleotides agree with TRBD2. Germline lookup yields CDR1 SEHNR and CDR2 FQNEAQ (reference sequence). With 4 bases clipped from V and 5 bases from J, the junction kept 14 bases outside the gene matches. The CDR3 length is 17 residues.

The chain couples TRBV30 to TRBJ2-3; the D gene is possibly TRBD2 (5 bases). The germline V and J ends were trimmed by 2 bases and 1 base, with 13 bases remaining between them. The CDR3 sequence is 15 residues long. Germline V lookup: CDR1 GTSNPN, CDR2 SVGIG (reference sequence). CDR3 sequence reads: CAWSLIAQRTDTQYF. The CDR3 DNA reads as TGTGCCTGGAGTCTGATAGCGCAACGCACAGATACGCAGTATTTT.

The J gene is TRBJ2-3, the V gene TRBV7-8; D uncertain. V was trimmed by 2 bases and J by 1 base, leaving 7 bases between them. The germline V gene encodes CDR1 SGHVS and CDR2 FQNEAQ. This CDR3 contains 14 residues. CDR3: CASSLFAGTDTQYF. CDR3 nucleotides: TGTGCCAGCAGCTTATTTGCGGGCACAGATACGCAGTATTTT.

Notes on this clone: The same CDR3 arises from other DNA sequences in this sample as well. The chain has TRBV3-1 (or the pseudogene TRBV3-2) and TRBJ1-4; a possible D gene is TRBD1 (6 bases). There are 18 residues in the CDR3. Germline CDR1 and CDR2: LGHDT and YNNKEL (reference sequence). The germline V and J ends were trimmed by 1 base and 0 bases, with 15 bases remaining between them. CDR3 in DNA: TGTGCCAGCAGCCAAGGGGGGCCCGCCCAATCAACTAATGAAAAACTGTTTTTT. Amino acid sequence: CASSQGGPAQSTNEKLFF.

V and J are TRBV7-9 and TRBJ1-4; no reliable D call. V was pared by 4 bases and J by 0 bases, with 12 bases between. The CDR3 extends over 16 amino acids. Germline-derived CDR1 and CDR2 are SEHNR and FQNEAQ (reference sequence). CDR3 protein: CASSSLLSTTNEKLFF. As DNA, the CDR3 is TGTGCCAGCAGCTCTCTGCTGAGTACAACTAATGAAAAACTGTTTTTT. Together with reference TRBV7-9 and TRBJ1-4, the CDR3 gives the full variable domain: DTGVSQNPRHKITKRGQNVTFRCDPISEHNRLYWYRQTLGQGPEFLTYFQNEAQLEKSRLLSDRFSAERPKGSFSTLEIQRTEQGDSAMYLCASSSLLSTTNEKLFFGSGTQLSVL.

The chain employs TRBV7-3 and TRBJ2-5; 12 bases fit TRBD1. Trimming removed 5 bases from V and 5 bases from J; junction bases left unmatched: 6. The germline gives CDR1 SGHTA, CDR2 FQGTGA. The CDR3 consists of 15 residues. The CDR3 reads CASSPGTGGFETQYF. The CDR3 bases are TGTGCCAGCAGCCCCGGGACAGGGGGCTTTGAGACCCAGTACTTC.

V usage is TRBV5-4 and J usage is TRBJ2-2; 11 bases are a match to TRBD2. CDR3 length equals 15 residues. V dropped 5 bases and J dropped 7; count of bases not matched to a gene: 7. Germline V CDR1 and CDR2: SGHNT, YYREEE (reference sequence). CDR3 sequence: CASSRLTSGVGELFF. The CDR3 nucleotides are TGTGCCAGCAGTCGATTGACTAGCGGGGTCGGGGAGCTGTTTTTT.

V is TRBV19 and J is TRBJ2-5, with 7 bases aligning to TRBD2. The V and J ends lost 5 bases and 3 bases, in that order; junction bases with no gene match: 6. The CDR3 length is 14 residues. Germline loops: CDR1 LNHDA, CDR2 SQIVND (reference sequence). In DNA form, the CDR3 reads TGTGCCAGTAGTGTGACTAGCAATAAAGAGACCCAGTACTTC. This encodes CASSVTSNKETQYF. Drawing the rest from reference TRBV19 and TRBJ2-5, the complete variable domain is DGGITQSPKYLFRKEGQNVTLSCEQNLNHDAMYWYRQDPGQGLRLIYYSQIVNDFQKGDIAEGYSVSREKKESFPLTVTSAQKNPTAFYLCASSVTSNKETQYFGPGTRLLVL.

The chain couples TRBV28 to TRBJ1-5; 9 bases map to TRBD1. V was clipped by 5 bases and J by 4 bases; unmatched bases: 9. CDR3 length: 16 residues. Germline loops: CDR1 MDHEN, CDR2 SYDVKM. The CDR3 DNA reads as TGTGCCAGCAGTCTCCCGGGACAGGGCTTGAATCAGCCCCAGCATTTT. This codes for CASSLPGQGLNQPQHF.

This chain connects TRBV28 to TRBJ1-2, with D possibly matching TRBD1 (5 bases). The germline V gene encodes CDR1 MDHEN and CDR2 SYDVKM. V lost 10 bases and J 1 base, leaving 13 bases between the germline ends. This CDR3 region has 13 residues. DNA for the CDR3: TGTGCCACCCCAGCCGGGGGTAACTATGGCTACACCTTC. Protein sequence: CATPAGGNYGYTF.

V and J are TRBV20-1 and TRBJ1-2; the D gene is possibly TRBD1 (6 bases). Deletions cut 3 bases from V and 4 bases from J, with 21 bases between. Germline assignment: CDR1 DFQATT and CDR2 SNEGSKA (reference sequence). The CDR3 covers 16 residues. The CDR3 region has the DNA TGCAGTGCTAGTGCTACAGGGCCGGGACGGGGCTATGGCTACACCTTC. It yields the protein CSASATGPGRGYGYTF.

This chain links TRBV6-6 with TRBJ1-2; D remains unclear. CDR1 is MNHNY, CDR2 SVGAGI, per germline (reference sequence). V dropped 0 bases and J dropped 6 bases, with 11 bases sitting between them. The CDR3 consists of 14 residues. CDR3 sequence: CASSYSGVSDGYTF. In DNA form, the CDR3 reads TGTGCCAGCAGTTACTCAGGAGTTTCTGATGGCTACACCTTC.

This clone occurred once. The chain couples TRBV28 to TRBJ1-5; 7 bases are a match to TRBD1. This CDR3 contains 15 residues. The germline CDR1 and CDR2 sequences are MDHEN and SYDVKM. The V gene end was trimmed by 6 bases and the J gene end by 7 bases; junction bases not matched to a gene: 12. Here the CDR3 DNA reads TGTGCCAGCAGCACCGGGACAGTGCTGGACCAGCCCCAGCATTTT. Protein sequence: CASSTGTVLDQPQHF.

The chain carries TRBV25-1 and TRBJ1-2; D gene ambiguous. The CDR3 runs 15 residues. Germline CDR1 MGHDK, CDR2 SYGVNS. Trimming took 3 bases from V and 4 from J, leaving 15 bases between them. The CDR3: CASSDTRVSGYGYTF. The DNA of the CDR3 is TGTGCCAGCAGTGATACGAGGGTAAGCGGCTATGGCTACACCTTC.

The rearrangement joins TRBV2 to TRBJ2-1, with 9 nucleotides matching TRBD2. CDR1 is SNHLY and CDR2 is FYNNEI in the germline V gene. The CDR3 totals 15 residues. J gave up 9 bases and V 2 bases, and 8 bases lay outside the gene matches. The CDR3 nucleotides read TGTGCCAGCAGTGAATTCAGCGGGAGGTACGGTGAGCAGTTCTTC. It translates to CASSEFSGRYGEQFF.

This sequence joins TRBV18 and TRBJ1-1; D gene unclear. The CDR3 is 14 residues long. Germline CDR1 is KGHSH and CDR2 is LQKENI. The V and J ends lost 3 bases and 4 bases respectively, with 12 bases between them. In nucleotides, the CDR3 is TGTGCCAGCTCACCGGGAGTTTGGGTCACTGAAGCTTTCTTT. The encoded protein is CASSPGVWVTEAFF.

This CDR3 reads CASSLARARGETQYF. The CDR3 DNA is TGTGCCAGCAGCTTAGCCAGGGCCAGGGGGGAGACCCAGTACTTC. The rearrangement uses TRBV7-9 and TRBJ2-5; 7 bases map to TRBD1. J gave up 5 bases and V 0 bases, and 6 bases lay outside the gene matches. From germline, CDR1 is SEHNR and CDR2 FQNEAQ (reference sequence). The CDR3 extends over 15 amino acids.

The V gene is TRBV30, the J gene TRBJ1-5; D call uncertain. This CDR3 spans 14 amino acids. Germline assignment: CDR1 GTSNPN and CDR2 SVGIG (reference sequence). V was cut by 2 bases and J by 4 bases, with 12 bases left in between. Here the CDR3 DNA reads TGTGCCTGGAGTCTCGGGGTAGAAAATCAGCCCCAGCATTTT. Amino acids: CAWSLGVENQPQHF.

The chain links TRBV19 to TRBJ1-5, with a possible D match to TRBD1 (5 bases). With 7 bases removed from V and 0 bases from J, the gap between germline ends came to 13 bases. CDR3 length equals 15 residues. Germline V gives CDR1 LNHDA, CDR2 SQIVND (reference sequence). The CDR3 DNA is TGTGCCAGTACCATCGACAGAGATAGCAATCAGCCCCAGCATTTT. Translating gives CASTIDRDSNQPQHF.

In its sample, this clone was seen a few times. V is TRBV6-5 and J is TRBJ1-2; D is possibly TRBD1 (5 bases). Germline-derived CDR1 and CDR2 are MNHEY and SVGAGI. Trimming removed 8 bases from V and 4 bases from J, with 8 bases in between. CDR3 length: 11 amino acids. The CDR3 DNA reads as TGTGCCAGCGCTGGGGCCTATGGCTACACCTTC. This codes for CASAGAYGYTF.

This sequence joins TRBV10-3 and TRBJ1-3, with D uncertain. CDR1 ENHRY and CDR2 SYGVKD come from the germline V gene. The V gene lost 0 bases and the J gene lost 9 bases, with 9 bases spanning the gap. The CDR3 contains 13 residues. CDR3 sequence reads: CAISESSWSTIYF. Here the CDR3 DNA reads TGTGCCATCAGTGAGTCTTCGTGGAGCACCATATATTTT.

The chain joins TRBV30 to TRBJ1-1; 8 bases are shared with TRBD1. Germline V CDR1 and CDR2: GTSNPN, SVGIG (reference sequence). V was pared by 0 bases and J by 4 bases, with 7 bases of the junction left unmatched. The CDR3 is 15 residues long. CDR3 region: CAWSVAGGGGTEAFF. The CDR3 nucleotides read TGTGCCTGGAGTGTAGCAGGGGGCGGCGGCACTGAAGCTTTCTTT.

CDR3 protein: CASSLVGEYEQYF. The CDR3 nucleotides are TGTGCCAGCAGTTTGGTTGGGGAGTACGAGCAGTACTTC. The chain couples TRBV12-3 or TRBV12-4 to TRBJ2-7; the D gene is possibly TRBD2 (5 bases). Trimming removed 3 bases from V and 4 bases from J, with 10 bases in between. CDR3 length: 13 residues.